Listed below are T cell receptor beta chains from one sample, sequenced in a study of blood T cell repertoires in COVID-19. Some clones are missing from TCRdb's copy, which holds only in-frame ones; the method was immunoSEQ multiplex PCR. The sample has fewer than 200,000 clones, about four fifths seen once. Material: peripheral blood. These TCRs come from a man aged 40-49 years who had recovered from COVID-19. The CDR3 runs from the conserved cysteine through the conserved F or W. The order of the fields is J gene, D gene, V gene, clone size, CDR3 DNA, CDR3 protein. D genes are given only for firm matches. Clone size appears in some rows only: once, few, many, or a class for an expanded clone.

>TRBJ2-7|TRBD1|TRBV5-1|-
TGCGCCAGCAGCTTGCTGACAGAGACAGGGGAGCAGTACTTC
CASSLLTETGEQYF
>TRBJ2-7|-|TRBV6-5|-
TGTGCCAGCAGAGCTCTTTTCCTGAGCTCCTACGAGCAGTACTTC
CASRALFLSSYEQYF
>TRBJ2-3|-|TRBV14|-
TGTGCCAGCAGCCAACTCGACCCGGGAATTTTAGATACGCAGTATTTT
CASSQLDPGILDTQYF
>TRBJ2-2|-|TRBV6-5|-
TGTGCCAGCAGTTACAGTTGGCCCAACACCGGGGAGCTGTTTTTT
CASSYSWPNTGELFF
>TRBJ2-1|TRBD1|TRBV28|-
TGTGCCAGCAGCCTCGTGACAGGGATGGGAAATGAGCAGTTCTTC
CASSLVTGMGNEQFF
>TRBJ2-3|-|TRBV4-1|-
TGCGCCAGCAGCCAAAGGGGGGGAGGAGGGTATAGCACAGATACGCAGTATTTT
CASSQRGGGGYSTDTQYF
>TRBJ1-2|-|TRBV7-2|-
TGTGCCAGCAGTACCCAGGCTCCAATCGGGAGTGGCTACACCTTC
CASSTQAPIGSGYTF
>TRBJ2-5|TRBD2|TRBV5-1|-
TGCGCCAGCAGCTTGGGCGGGAGAGAGACCCAGTACTTC
CASSLGGRETQYF
>TRBJ2-7|TRBD2|TRBV5-4|once
TGTGCCAGCAGCTTTTTAGCGGGAGGGCCGGTCCACGAGCAGTACTTC
CASSFLAGGPVHEQYF
>TRBJ2-3|-|TRBV9|-
TGTGCCAGCAGCGTCAACACAGATACGCAGTATTTT
CASSVNTDTQYF
>TRBJ2-2|-|TRBV11-3|-
TGTGCCAGCAGCTTAACAGGGTACGCCGGGGAGCTGTTTTTT
CASSLTGYAGELFF
>TRBJ1-4|-|TRBV6-1|-
TGTGCCAGCAGTGAATTTCGGCAGGGATATGAAAAACTGTTTTTT
CASSEFRQGYEKLFF
>TRBJ2-3|TRBD2|TRBV7-2|-
TGTGCCAGCAGCTCCATGAGGACTAGCGGGGGTCGCACAGATACGCAGTATTTT
CASSSMRTSGGRTDTQYF
>TRBJ2-7|-|TRBV6-2/TRBV6-3|-
TGTGCCAGCAGTTTCTCCAAGAATTACGGGGGAATCTACGAGCAGTACTTC
CASSFSKNYGGIYEQYF
>TRBJ1-1|-|TRBV11-3|-
TGTGCCAGCAGCTTTCATTCACTAGGTCGCGGATTGAACACTGAAGCTTTCTTT
CASSFHSLGRGLNTEAFF
>TRBJ2-7|-|TRBV4-2|-
TGTGCCAGCAGCCCAGTGGGGGAGGCATACGAGCAGTACTTC
CASSPVGEAYEQYF
>TRBJ2-7|TRBD2|TRBV29-1|-
TGCAGCGTTGAAGCCCCTAGCGGAATCCTCTACGAGCAGTACTTC
CSVEAPSGILYEQYF
>TRBJ2-3|-|TRBV5-1|-
TGCGCCAGCAGTCCTAAGCGAGACACAGATACGCAGTATTTT
CASSPKRDTDTQYF
>TRBJ2-7|-|TRBV28|-
TGTGCCAGCAGTTTAGGTCGCGCCTTTCTGGGAGGCGAGCAGTACTTC
CASSLGRAFLGGEQYF
>TRBJ2-3|-|TRBV6-4|-
TGTGCCAGCAGTGTGAAGGGGGAAGGCACAGATACGCAGTATTTT
CASSVKGEGTDTQYF
>TRBJ2-5|TRBD2|TRBV6-6|-
TGTGCCAGCAGTTACGGGACGGGAGGCCCCCAAGAGACCCAGTACTTC
CASSYGTGGPQETQYF
>TRBJ2-3|TRBD2|TRBV15|-
TGTGCCACCAGCAGAGATGCGGGGGGGAGCACAGATACGCAGTATTTT
CATSRDAGGSTDTQYF
>TRBJ1-5|TRBD1|TRBV27|-
TGTGCCACCAGAACAGGGGACCAGCCCCAGCATTTT
CATRTGDQPQHF